The 28 T cell receptor beta chains below all came from one sample that was sequenced in a study of CD8+ T cells in alopecia areata. Cells that came from pooled cutaneous lymph nodes were sorted using CD4, CD8alpha, NKG2D, NKG2ACE and other markers. Extraction of RNA preceded its reverse transcription into cDNA, which served as the sequencing template. This table comes from immunoSEQ multiplex PCR, and its TCRdb copy is limited to in-frame clones, with some not included. The sample yields fewer than 7,500 clones, without any singletons. The source material was CD8+ T cells sorted from a lymph node. The receptor source for this set is a C3H/HeJ mouse with alopecia areata. This strain has MHC haplotype H2-k.

In its sample, this clone was seen many times. Mouse names are used for the genes. The read is 4 residues too short to cover the CDR3 end, so that end is filled in from the germline J gene. This chain uses TRBV5 with TRBJ2-1; no definite D call. The CDR3 runs to 13 residues. Germline CDR1 LGHNA, CDR2 YNLKQL (reference sequence). The sequenced CDR3 bases are TGTGCCAGCAGCCAACGATTACAGACT. Encoded protein: CASSQRLQT. The entire CDR3 protein is CASSQRLQTEQFF.

Points on this clone: These gene names are mouse names. The CDR3 end is not reached by the read, which stops 4 residues before it; the germline J gene fills it in. This chain uses TRBV13-2 with TRBJ2-2, with TRBD2 matching 11 bases. Germline CDR1 NNHNN, CDR2 SYGAGS (reference sequence). The V segment lost 3 bases and the J segment 6 bases; nucleotides outside the gene matches: 4. CDR3 size: 15 residues. The sequenced part of the CDR3 DNA is TGTGCCAGCGGTGCTCCGGGACTGGGGGCCGGG. Amino acids: CASGAPGLGAG. The full CDR3 protein is CASGAPGLGAGQLYF.

This clone has a count of ten or more. Gene names are the mouse ones. The DNA read from the CDR3 is TGTGCCTGGAGGGACAATAATTCGCCC. This encodes CAWRDNNSP. The whole CDR3 is CAWRDNNSPLYF. The chain recombines TRBV31 with TRBJ1-6, with a possible D match to TRBD1 (5 bases). The read ends 3 residues before the CDR3 terminus; that terminus is restored from the germline J gene. TRBJ1-6 is reported as an ORF; its role is uncertain. The CDR3 is made up of 12 amino acids. The V end lost 3 bases, the J end lost 5 bases, and 5 bases lay between the germline ends. Germline CDR1 is GKSSPN and CDR2 is SITVG.

This clone was counted ten times or more. Gene names are the mouse ones. The read falls 4 residues short of the CDR3 end, and the missing part is taken from the germline J gene. The chain combines TRBV12-2 with TRBJ2-7; tentative D call: TRBD2 (6 bases). Germline CDR1 is SGHLS and CDR2 is HYDKME. The CDR3 is made up of 15 amino acids. The CDR3 here is CASSLDGGKNYEQYF. CDR3 bases read: TGTGCCAGCTCTCTCGATGGGGGTAAAAATTAT. The entire variable domain, with the rest obtained from reference TRBV12-2 and TRBJ2-7, is as follows: NSGVVQSPRYIIKGKGERSILKCIPISGHLSVAWYQQTQGQELKFFIQHYDKMERDKGNLPSRFSVQQFDDYHSEMNMSALELEDSAVYFCASSLDGGKNYEQYFGPGTRLTVL.

This clone qualifies as medium-sized. Gene names are the mouse ones. The CDR3 extends 4 residues past the end of the read, so its final part is completed from the germline J gene. The chain carries TRBV1 and TRBJ2-7, with D possibly TRBD1 on 5 matching bases. The CDR3 runs to 13 residues. The V and J ends lost 0 bases and 2 bases respectively, with 5 bases between them. Germline V gives CDR1 NSQYPW, CDR2 LRSPGD (reference sequence). CDR3 region: CTCSAEDTYEQYF. CDR3 bases read: TGCACCTGCAGTGCAGAGGACACCTAT.

This clone is classed as large (0.1 to 1%). Genes here carry mouse names. The read halts 4 residues ahead of the CDR3 end, with the missing end drawn from the germline J gene. The chain is built from TRBV3 and TRBJ1-2; 7 bases map to TRBD1. CDR1 is SNHLY, CDR2 FYNGKV, per germline (reference sequence). V gave up 3 bases and J gave up 3 bases; unmatched junction bases: 4. The length of the CDR3 is 14 residues. CDR3 bases read: TGTGCCAGCAGCTTCCAGGGGGAGGACTCC. This translates into CASSFQGEDS. In full, the CDR3 is CASSFQGEDSDYTF.

Comments on this clone: Gene names and germline match the mouse. The read gets to within 4 residues of the CDR3 end, and the germline J gene fills in the rest. The chain recombines TRBV13-2 with TRBJ2-1, with TRBD1 identical over 7 bases. CDR3 length: 14 residues. The trim removed 1 base at V and 4 bases at J, leaving 2 bases unmatched. Germline values: CDR1 NNHNN, CDR2 SYGAGS (reference sequence). The sequenced part of the CDR3 DNA is TGTGCCAGCGGTGATCCGGGACAGTATGCT. It translates to CASGDPGQYA. The whole CDR3 is CASGDPGQYAEQFF.

By proportion, this clone is medium-sized. Gene names and germline refer to mouse. Coverage ceases 4 residues before the CDR3 finishes, and the germline J gene fills in the end. The chain combines TRBV13-1 with TRBJ2-5; D remains ambiguous. Trimming took 0 bases from V and 0 from J, leaving 5 bases between them. This CDR3 has 14 residues. Germline CDR1 NSHNY, CDR2 SYGAGN. The CDR3 DNA, read in part, is TGTGCCAGCAGTGATGCTGGTAACCAAGAC. It translates to CASSDAGNQD. The entire CDR3 is CASSDAGNQDTQYF.

This clone has ten or more counts. Gene names and germline match the mouse. The read terminates 4 residues ahead of where the CDR3 ends, so the germline J gene completes it. The rearrangement links TRBV31 to TRBJ1-1, with D possibly matching TRBD1 (5 bases). The V gene's germline CDR1 is GKSSPN and CDR2 SITVG. CDR3 length: 12 residues. CDR3 sequence reads: CAWSLRTTEVFF. The CDR3 bases that were read are TGTGCCTGGAGTCTCCGGACAACA.

Ten or more counts support this clone. Gene labels here are mouse ones. The observed sequence ends 4 residues before the CDR3 terminus, with the missing tail filled in from the germline J gene. J is TRBJ2-4 and V is TRBV13-2; the match to TRBD2 covers 12 bases. The V and J ends lost 3 bases and 1 base, in that order; junction bases with no gene match: 3. The CDR3 is made up of 16 amino acids. Looked up from germline, CDR1 is NNHNN and CDR2 is SYGAGS (reference sequence). The CDR3 protein is CASGGTGGGRQNTLYF. The CDR3 DNA, read in part, is TGTGCCAGCGGTGGGACTGGGGGGGGTCGTCAAAAC.

This clone is categorized as medium-sized (0.01 to 0.1%). The gene names here belong to mouse. The sequenced fragment ends 4 residues before the CDR3 boundary, so the rest is inferred from the germline J gene. This chain joins TRBV13-3 and TRBJ2-3, with D perhaps TRBD1 (5 bases). The ends were cut back, 3 bases at V and 0 bases at J, with 14 bases in the middle. The CDR3 loop spans 16 amino acids. Germline CDR1 NNHDY, CDR2 SYVADS. The covered CDR3 bases are TGTGCCAGCAGTGCCTCAGGGAGGGAAAGTGCAGAA. Its protein is CASSASGRESAE. In full, the CDR3 reads CASSASGRESAETLYF.

This clone was detected many times. Genes here carry mouse names. The read falls 4 residues short of the CDR3 end, and the missing part is taken from the germline J gene. The genes are TRBV16 and TRBJ2-3; D not resolved. CDR3 length: 15 residues. Germline-derived CDR1 and CDR2 are SGHSA and FRNQAP. V was cut by 0 bases and J by 1 base, with 8 bases left in between. Partial CDR3 DNA: TGTGCAAGCAGCTTAGATACCCAGGGTGCAGAA. Translated, it gives CASSLDTQGAE. The complete CDR3 sequence is CASSLDTQGAETLYF.

This clone came up a few times. All gene names here are mouse names. The read gets to within 4 residues of the CDR3 end, and the germline J gene fills in the rest. The chain couples TRBV13-3 to TRBJ2-5; 7 nucleotides agree with TRBD2. V lost 4 bases and J lost 1; bases outside the gene matches: 6. The length of the CDR3 is 15 residues. Germline-derived CDR1 and CDR2 are NNHDY and SYVADS. CDR3 DNA, as far as it was read: TGTGCCAGCAGTCCCTTCGGGGGGGACCAAGAC. This encodes CASSPFGGDQD. The full CDR3 sequence reads CASSPFGGDQDTQYF.

Details on this clone: Mouse names are used for the genes. The read falls 3 residues short of the CDR3 end, and the missing part is taken from the germline J gene. The chain employs TRBV4 and TRBJ1-6; 7 bases align to TRBD1. TRBJ1-6 is an open reading frame whose function is uncertain. The V gene's germline CDR1 is LGHDT and CDR2 YNNKQL (reference sequence). After removal of 5 bases from V and 1 base from J, the junction contained 2 bases not matched to a gene. The CDR3 runs 15 residues. CDR3 amino acids: CASSRDSSYNSPLYF. The sequenced part of the CDR3 DNA is TGTGCCAGCAGCCGGGACAGCTCCTATAATTCGCCC.

About this clone: These gene names are mouse names. CDR3 region: CASSLWGSDYTF. CDR3 bases read: TGTGCTAGCAGTTTATGGGGCTCC. V and J are TRBV17 and TRBJ1-2; no definite D call. The read terminates 4 residues before the CDR3 end, so the remaining end is supplied by the germline J gene. V lost 5 bases and J 4 bases, leaving 8 bases between the germline ends. Germline CDR1 reads MNHDT; CDR2 reads YYDKIL. The CDR3 totals 12 residues. Full variable domain (outside the CDR3, taken from reference TRBV17 and TRBJ1-2): DTTVKQNPRYKLARVGKPVNLICSQTMNHDTMYWYQKKPNQAPKLLLFYYDKILNREADTFEKFQSSRPNNSFCSLYIGSAGLEYSAMYLCASSLWGSDYTFGSGTRLLVI.

Ten or more counts support this clone. The genes and germline here are from mouse. The covered CDR3 bases are TGTGCCAGCAGTCCCCGGGACTGGGGGGGCGTTGGAGCT. Translating it yields CASSPRDWGGVGA. Given in full, the CDR3 is CASSPRDWGGVGAEQFF. This chain links TRBV13-3 with TRBJ2-1; 14 positions agree with TRBD2. Sequencing ends 4 residues short of the CDR3 end; the germline J gene provides the rest. CDR3 size: 17 residues. Per germline, CDR1 NNHDY and CDR2 SYVADS.

As concerns this clone: All gene names here are mouse names. The read falls 4 residues short of the CDR3 end, and the missing part is taken from the germline J gene. V usage is TRBV1 and J usage is TRBJ2-4, with D hard to call. With 2 bases removed from V and 0 bases from J, the gap between germline ends came to 9 bases. CDR1 and CDR2 from the germline V gene are NSQYPW and LRSPGD (reference sequence). The CDR3 has 15 residues. The part of the CDR3 DNA that was read is TGCACCTGCAGTGCATTGGTGAAGAGTCAAAAC. Its protein is CTCSALVKSQN. The full CDR3 sequence reads CTCSALVKSQNTLYF.

Concerning this clone itself: Genes and germline come from the mouse. The read terminates 3 residues before the CDR3 end, so the remaining end is supplied by the germline J gene. The chain employs TRBV3 and TRBJ1-6; possibly TRBD1 for D (5 bases). TRBJ1-6 is labeled an ORF, and its function is uncertain. V was cut by 6 bases and J by 5 bases, with 5 bases left in between. The CDR3 is made up of 12 amino acids. Per the germline V gene, CDR1 is SNHLY and CDR2 is FYNGKV (reference sequence). This CDR3 is CASRDNNSPLYF. CDR3 DNA (partial): TGTGCCAGCAGGGACAATAATTCGCCC.

This clone came up many times. The gene names here belong to mouse. The sequenced fragment ends 3 residues before the CDR3 boundary, so the rest is inferred from the germline J gene. V usage is TRBV5 and J usage is TRBJ1-6, with TRBD1 matching over 7 bases. Being an ORF, TRBJ1-6 has a function that is uncertain. CDR3 length equals 15 residues. V lost 0 bases and J lost 5; bases outside the gene matches: 1. CDR1 is LGHNA and CDR2 is YNLKQL in the germline V gene (reference sequence). Partial CDR3 DNA: TGTGCCAGCAGCCAAGATGACAGGGATAATTCGCCC. This sequence encodes CASSQDDRDNSP. The entire CDR3 is CASSQDDRDNSPLYF.

This clone was counted only a few times. The gene names here belong to mouse. The observed sequence ends 3 residues before the CDR3 terminus, with the missing tail filled in from the germline J gene. The genes are TRBV19 and TRBJ1-6; 9 bases agree with TRBD1. Being an ORF, TRBJ1-6 has a function that is uncertain. The CDR3 consists of 15 residues. V was pared by 4 bases and J by 6 bases, with 5 bases of the junction left unmatched. Germline V gene data show CDR1 as FNHDT and CDR2 as SITEND (reference sequence). The CDR3 loop is CASSQQGAGNSPLYF. The sequenced CDR3 bases are TGTGCCAGCAGTCAACAGGGGGCGGGTAATTCGCCC.

This clone was seen many times. The gene symbols are mouse symbols. The read halts 4 residues ahead of the CDR3 end, with the missing end drawn from the germline J gene. The chain links TRBV16 to TRBJ2-1, with 11 nucleotides matching TRBD1. The CDR3 is 16 amino acids. Unmatched junction bases numbered 0, after V lost 0 bases and J lost 2 bases. Germline loops: CDR1 SGHSA, CDR2 FRNQAP. CDR3 in amino acids: CASSLEDRGHYAEQFF. The sequenced CDR3 bases are TGTGCAAGCAGCTTAGAGGACAGGGGGCACTATGCT. Looking up the rest from reference TRBV16 and TRBJ2-1 gives the full variable domain: NAGVIQTPRHKVTGKGQEATLWCEPISGHSAVFWYRQTIVQGLEFLTYFRNQAPIDDSGMPKERFSAQMPNQSHSTLKIQSTQPQDSAVYLCASSLEDRGHYAEQFFGPGTRLTVL.

This clone has a count of ten or more. The genes and germline here are from mouse. The CDR3 extends 4 residues past the end of the read, so its final part is completed from the germline J gene. The chain carries TRBV13-1 and TRBJ2-3; a possible D gene is TRBD1 (6 bases). The V end was cut by 3 bases, the J end by 2 bases, with 13 bases between. The CDR3 spans 15 residues. Germline CDR1 NSHNY, CDR2 SYGAGN. The CDR3 loop reads CASSGLGQNAETLYF. The sequenced part of the CDR3 DNA is TGTGCCAGCAGTGGCCTGGGACAAAATGCAGAA.

This clone was observed a few times. Mouse names are used for the genes. The CDR3 extends 4 residues past the end of the read, so its final part is completed from the germline J gene. The chain links TRBV13-2 to TRBJ2-7; D call uncertain. The CDR3 covers 11 residues. The germline V gene has CDR1 NNHNN and CDR2 SYGAGS (reference sequence). Trimming removed 2 bases at V and 3 bases at J, with 3 bases between. The part of the CDR3 DNA that was read is TGTGCCAGCGGTGACAGCTAT. This translates into CASGDSY. The whole CDR3 protein reads CASGDSYEQYF.

This clone is medium-sized by share. Genes here carry mouse names. CDR3 DNA, as far as it was read: TGTGCCAGCAGCCAAGCAGGGTATAATTCGCCC. Its protein is CASSQAGYNSP. The full-length CDR3 reads as CASSQAGYNSPLYF. The chain combines TRBV5 with TRBJ1-6; D may be TRBD1 (5 bases). The DNA ends 3 residues before the CDR3 does, and the rest of the CDR3 is filled in from the germline J gene. TRBJ1-6 is an open reading frame, and its role is uncertain. Germline CDR1 reads LGHNA; CDR2 reads YNLKQL (reference sequence). Trimming shortened V by 1 base and J by 4 bases, and 5 bases separated the two germline ends. This CDR3 region has 14 residues.

This clone was counted between two and nine times. At one boundary the junction diverges from the germline segment, which might be a read error. Gene names are mouse gene names. The read gets to within 4 residues of the CDR3 end, and the germline J gene fills in the rest. The chain employs TRBV16 and TRBJ2-7, with a weak D call TRBD2 (5 bases). CDR1 and CDR2 from the germline V gene are SGHSA and FRNQAP. The CDR3 is 15 residues long. The CDR3 DNA, read in part, is TGTGCAAGCAGCCTAGACTCCTGGGTCTCCTAT. Its protein is CASSLDSWVSY. The entire CDR3 reads CASSLDSWVSYEQYF.

At least ten counts were recorded for this clone. Gene names follow the mouse nomenclature. The sequenced fragment ends 4 residues before the CDR3 boundary, so the rest is inferred from the germline J gene. This rearrangement joins TRBV31 to TRBJ2-5; D uncertain. This CDR3 comprises 12 residues. The V gene lost 0 bases and the J gene lost 0 bases, with 1 base spanning the gap. Germline V lookup: CDR1 GKSSPN, CDR2 SITVG. CDR3 DNA (partial): TGTGCCTGGAGTCTAAACCAAGAC. This encodes CAWSLNQD. The complete CDR3 sequence is CAWSLNQDTQYF.

This clone was seen many times. The genes are named according to mouse. Read sequence stops 4 residues before the CDR3 end, and the germline J gene provides the missing end. The gene calls are TRBV5 and TRBJ2-7, with D perhaps matching TRBD2 (6 bases). Per germline, CDR1 LGHNA and CDR2 YNLKQL (reference sequence). The CDR3 totals 13 residues. Partial CDR3 DNA: TGTGCCAGCAGCCAAGATGGGACTTAT. This encodes CASSQDGTY. The full CDR3 protein is CASSQDGTYEQYF.

This clone has a count of ten or more. This may stem from a read error, because a much larger clone lies one nucleotide away. Gene names follow the mouse nomenclature. The read stops 4 residues short of the end of the CDR3; the missing end is completed from the germline J gene. The chain couples TRBV29 to TRBJ2-7; TRBD2 agrees at 11 bases. Germline assignment: CDR1 MSHET and CDR2 SYDVDS. CDR3 length: 13 amino acids. The CDR3 loop is CASSRDWGYEQYF. CDR3 bases read: TGTGCTAGCAGTCGGGACTGGGGGTAT.